This TCR beta chain emerged from a study of control samples from healthy donors and cancer patients. V dropped 6 bases and J dropped 2 bases, with 8 bases sitting between them. The CDR3 is 12 residues long. Germline V gene data show CDR1 as MNHNY and CDR2 as SVGAGI (reference sequence). The method was immunoSEQ multiplex PCR; TCRdb's version includes in-frame clones alone and lacks a portion of them. The sample holds about 140,000 clones, 85% to 95% seen once. The receptor was isolated from a man aged 35-49 years in good health. This chain uses TRBV6-6 with TRBJ2-7; no definite D call. The sequencing input was blood. CDR3 in DNA: TGTGCCAGCAGGACCCACCCCTACGAGCAGTACTTC. Protein product: CASRTHPYEQYF.